The 21 T cell receptor beta chains given below trace back to one sample, sequenced in a study of blood T cell repertoires in COVID-19. Clones were read by immunoSEQ multiplex PCR, and TCRdb kept only the in-frame ones, dropping some. The table lists tens of thousands of clones, about 72% of them singletons, with 43% in the top ten. Sample: peripheral blood. These receptors originate from a woman aged 80 or older with acute or convalescent COVID-19.

This chain connects TRBV14 to TRBJ1-3; D is undetermined. This CDR3 region has 18 residues. Per the germline V gene, CDR1 is SGHDN and CDR2 is FVKESK. The V and J ends lost 0 bases and 0 bases respectively, with 15 bases between them. This CDR3 is CASSQDLVKAFSGNTIYF. The CDR3 nucleotides read TGTGCCAGCAGCCAAGATCTCGTCAAAGCTTTCTCTGGAAACACCATATATTTT.

The CDR3 DNA reads TGTGCCAGTACCCAGGATTCAAATGGGAACACTGAAGCTTTCTTT. Translated, it gives CASTQDSNGNTEAFF. The chain couples TRBV19 to TRBJ1-1; unclear D gene. This CDR3 region has 15 residues. V lost 7 bases and J 1 base, leaving 16 bases between the germline ends. In germline, CDR1 is LNHDA, CDR2 SQIVND (reference sequence).

The table lists this clone with a count of one. The CDR3 coding sequence is TGTGCCAGCAGTGAGGCCGGGGTTGGTAATCAGCCCCAGCATTTT. Encoded protein: CASSEAGVGNQPQHF. The chain joins TRBV2 to TRBJ1-5; D unresolved. CDR1 and CDR2 from the germline V gene are SNHLY and FYNNEI. The CDR3 totals 15 residues. The V gene lost 3 bases and the J gene lost 4 bases, with 13 bases spanning the gap.

CDR3 sequence reads: CATSRDGTGIGTYGYTF. For the CDR3, the DNA is TGTGCCACCAGCAGAGATGGGACAGGTATAGGAACCTATGGCTACACCTTC. This chain connects TRBV15 to TRBJ1-2, with 8 positions matching TRBD1. Germline trimming cut 0 bases from V and 4 bases from J; bases unmatched to any gene: 10. Looked up from germline, CDR1 is LNHNV and CDR2 is YYDKDF (reference sequence). The CDR3 runs to 17 residues.

The rearrangement uses TRBV10-3 and TRBJ2-1; 11 positions agree with TRBD2. V lost 6 bases, J lost 4 bases, and 5 bases stayed unmatched. The germline V gene has CDR1 ENHRY and CDR2 SYGVKD. The CDR3 loop spans 15 amino acids. CDR3 DNA: TGTGCCATCAGGTTAACTAGCGGGGGATACAATGAGCAGTTCTTC. It yields the protein CAIRLTSGGYNEQFF.

This clone was detected only a few times. The chain recombines TRBV10-2 with TRBJ1-3; D is unclear. V lost 5 bases and J 3 bases, leaving 8 bases between the germline ends. CDR3 length: 13 amino acids. CDR1 is WSHSY and CDR2 is SAAADI in the germline V gene. This CDR3 reads CASSIDFGNTIYF. The DNA of the CDR3 is TGCGCCAGCAGTATAGACTTTGGAAACACCATATATTTT.

This clone was counted between two and nine times. The chain employs TRBV7-2 and TRBJ1-6, with D maybe TRBD1 (5 bases). Germline V lookup: CDR1 SGHTA, CDR2 FQGNSA. The CDR3 runs to 15 residues. The V end lost 0 bases, the J end lost 6 bases, and 9 bases lay between the germline ends. The CDR3 region is CASSLAGPPNSPLHF. The CDR3 coding sequence is TGTGCCAGCAGCTTAGCGGGGCCCCCTAATTCACCCCTCCACTTT.

The J gene is TRBJ2-3, the V gene TRBV21-1; TRBD2 is the table's D call and was not checked against the DNA. TRBV21-1 is recorded as a pseudogene. There are 20 residues in the CDR3. The CDR3 DNA follows: TGTGCCAGCAGCAAATGCGATAGGGGGGGTCTAAACCCTAGCACAGATACGCAGTATTTT. Translating gives CASSKCDRGGLNPSTDTQYF.

This chain links TRBV10-1 with TRBJ2-7; 8 bases align to TRBD2. V was clipped by 8 bases and J by 3 bases; unmatched bases: 0. CDR3 length: 11 residues. Per the germline V gene, CDR1 is WNHNN and CDR2 is SYGVQD (reference sequence). CDR3 sequence (DNA): TGCGCCAGCGGGACTAGCTACGAGCAGTACTTC. As protein: CASGTSYEQYF.

The J gene is TRBJ1-4, the V gene TRBV11-2; unclear D gene. The CDR3 is 15 residues long. Germline-derived CDR1 and CDR2 are SGHAT and FQNNGV. Trimming removed 0 bases at V and 5 bases at J, with 10 bases between. This CDR3 reads CASSLDPQSNEKLFF. The CDR3 bases are TGTGCCAGCAGCTTAGATCCACAGTCCAATGAAAAACTGTTTTTT.

The CDR3 loop reads CASSPRGRAGYTF. The CDR3, as DNA: TGTGCCAGCAGCCCCCGGGGGAGGGCTGGCTACACCTTC. The chain joins TRBV4-2 to TRBJ1-2; TRBD1 is a possible D gene (5 bases). V dropped 4 bases and J dropped 7 bases, with 13 bases sitting between them. This CDR3 contains 13 residues. Germline CDR1 is LGHNA and CDR2 is YNFKEQ.

This chain connects TRBV5-4 to TRBJ2-7, with 10 bases fitting TRBD1. The V gene's germline CDR1 is SGHNT and CDR2 YYREEE (reference sequence). CDR3 length: 14 amino acids. The V and J ends lost 0 bases and 6 bases, in that order; junction bases with no gene match: 3. CDR3 sequence: CASSLAGTGAEQYF. DNA for the CDR3: TGTGCCAGCAGCTTGGCCGGGACAGGGGCCGAGCAGTACTTC.

V usage is TRBV7-8 and J usage is TRBJ2-7; weak D call: TRBD2 (6 bases). The CDR3 has 14 amino acids. CDR1 SGHVS and CDR2 FQNEAQ come from the germline V gene. V lost 4 bases, J lost 1 base, and 11 bases lay in between. The CDR3 spells CASSSAGLSYEQYF. The CDR3 DNA reads TGTGCCAGCAGCTCCGCGGGACTTTCCTACGAGCAGTACTTC. Variable domain in full (rest from reference TRBV7-8 and TRBJ2-7): GAGVSQSPRYKVAKRGQDVALRCDPISGHVSLFWYQQALGQGPEFLTYFQNEAQLDKSGLPSDRFFAERPEGSVSTLKIQRTQQEDSAVYLCASSSAGLSYEQYFGPGTRLTVT.

The rearrangement uses TRBV5-5 and TRBJ2-1; TRBD2 might be the D (6 bases). The CDR3 contains 16 residues. V gave up 4 bases and J gave up 8 bases, with 22 bases separating them. Germline V lookup: CDR1 SGHKS, CDR2 YYEKEE (reference sequence). CDR3 sequence (DNA): TGTGCCAGCAGCCCGGGGGTGAACCAAGGAGGGGATGAGCAGTTCTTC. Translation: CASSPGVNQGGDEQFF.

V is TRBV18 and J is TRBJ1-2, with D possibly being TRBD1 (5 bases). V lost 1 base, J lost 6 bases, and 6 bases lay in between. From germline, CDR1 is KGHSH and CDR2 LQKENI. The CDR3 length is 12 residues. The CDR3 spells CASSPRGDGYTF. CDR3 in DNA: TGTGCCAGCTCACCACGGGGGGATGGCTACACCTTC.

This sequence joins TRBV5-1 and TRBJ2-7; no clear D gene. The CDR3 contains 16 residues. Trimming left V 0 bases short and J 0 bases short, with 13 bases between. CDR1 and CDR2 (germline): SGHRS, YFSETQ. The CDR3 region is CASSLVLTRYSYEQYF. CDR3 DNA sequence: TGCGCCAGCAGCTTGGTTTTGACTCGCTACTCCTACGAGCAGTACTTC.

The J gene is TRBJ2-5, the V gene TRBV4-3; tentatively, D is TRBD2 (6 bases). Germline V gene lookup returns CDR1 LGHNA and CDR2 YSLEER. CDR3 length: 14 residues. Trimming removed 0 bases at V and 3 bases at J, with 8 bases between. The CDR3 is CASSQDTSKETQYF. CDR3 DNA: TGCGCCAGCAGCCAAGATACTAGCAAAGAGACCCAGTACTTC.

The rearrangement uses TRBV5-1 and TRBJ2-2; 8 bases map to TRBD2. J lost 7 bases, V lost 0 bases, and 5 bases had no gene match. This CDR3 comprises 15 residues. Germline CDR1 reads SGHRS; CDR2 reads YFSETQ. In nucleotides, the CDR3 is TGCGCCAGCAGCTTGGTTAGCGGGGAAGACGGGGAGCTGTTTTTT. Its translation is CASSLVSGEDGELFF.

This chain joins TRBV25-1 and TRBJ2-7; TRBD1 aligns across 12 bases. The germline V gene encodes CDR1 MGHDK and CDR2 SYGVNS. CDR3 length: 16 amino acids. J gave up 6 bases and V 6 bases, and 12 bases lay outside the gene matches. CDR3 nucleotide sequence: TGTGCCAGCAGAGAGCCCTTCGGGACAGGGGGCGCCGAGCAGTACTTC. Translation gives CASREPFGTGGAEQYF.

The chain carries TRBV5-1 and TRBJ1-2, with 7 bases fitting TRBD1. The ends lost 5 bases at V and 6 bases at J; junction bases unmatched: 7. The CDR3 consists of 13 residues. From germline, CDR1 is SGHRS and CDR2 YFSETQ. In nucleotides, the CDR3 is TGCGCCAGCAGGACCGACAGGGTGCATGGCTACACCTTC. Its protein product is CASRTDRVHGYTF.

The chain has TRBV2 and TRBJ1-1; D call uncertain. V lost 3 bases and J lost 1, with 6 bases in between. The germline V gene encodes CDR1 SNHLY and CDR2 FYNNEI. This CDR3 is built from 13 residues. Here the CDR3 reads CASSDGGNTEAFF. CDR3 bases: TGTGCCAGCAGTGACGGCGGGAACACTGAAGCTTTCTTT.